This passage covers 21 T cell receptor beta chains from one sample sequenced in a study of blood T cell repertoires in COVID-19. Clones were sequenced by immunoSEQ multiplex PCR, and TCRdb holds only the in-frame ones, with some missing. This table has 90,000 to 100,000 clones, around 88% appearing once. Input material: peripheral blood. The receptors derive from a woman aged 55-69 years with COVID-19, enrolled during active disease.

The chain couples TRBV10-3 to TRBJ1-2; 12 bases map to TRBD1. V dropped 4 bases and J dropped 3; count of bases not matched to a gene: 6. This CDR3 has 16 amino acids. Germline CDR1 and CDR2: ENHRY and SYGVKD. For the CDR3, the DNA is TGTGCCATCAGTGGGGACAGGGGGCAAAGGGACTATGGCTACACCTTC. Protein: CAISGDRGQRDYGYTF.

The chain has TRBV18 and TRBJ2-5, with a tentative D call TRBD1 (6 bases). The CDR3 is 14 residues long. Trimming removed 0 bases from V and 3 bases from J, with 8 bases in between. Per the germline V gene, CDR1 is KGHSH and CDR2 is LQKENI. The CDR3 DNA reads TGTGCCAGCTCACCACCCCACAGGGAAGAGACCCAGTACTTC. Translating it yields CASSPPHREETQYF. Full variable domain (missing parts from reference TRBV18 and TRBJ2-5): NAGVMQNPRHLVRRRGQEARLRCSPMKGHSHVYWYRQLPEEGLKFMVYLQKENIIDESGMPKERFSAEFPKEGPSILRIQQVVRGDSAAYFCASSPPHREETQYFGPGTRLLVL.

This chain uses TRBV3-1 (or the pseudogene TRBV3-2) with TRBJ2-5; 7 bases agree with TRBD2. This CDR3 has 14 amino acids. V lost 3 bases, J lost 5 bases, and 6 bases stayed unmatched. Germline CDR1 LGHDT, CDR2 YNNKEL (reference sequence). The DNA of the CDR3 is TGTGCCAGCAGCCAGGCGGGGGAAGTCGAGACCCAGTACTTC. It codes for CASSQAGEVETQYF.

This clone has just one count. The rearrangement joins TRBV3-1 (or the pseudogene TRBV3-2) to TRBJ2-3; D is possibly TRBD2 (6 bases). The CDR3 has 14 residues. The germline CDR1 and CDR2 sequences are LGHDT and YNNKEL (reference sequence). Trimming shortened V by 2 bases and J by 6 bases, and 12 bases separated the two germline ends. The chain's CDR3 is CASSQSLAIDTQYF. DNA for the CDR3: TGTGCCAGCAGCCAAAGCCTAGCGATTGATACGCAGTATTTT.

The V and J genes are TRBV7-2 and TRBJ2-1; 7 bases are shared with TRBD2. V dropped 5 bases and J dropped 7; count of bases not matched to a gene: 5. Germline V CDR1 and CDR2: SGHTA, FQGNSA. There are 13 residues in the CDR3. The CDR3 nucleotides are TGTGCCAGCAGCCAAGAGCGGGGTAATGAGCAGTTCTTC. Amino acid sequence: CASSQERGNEQFF.

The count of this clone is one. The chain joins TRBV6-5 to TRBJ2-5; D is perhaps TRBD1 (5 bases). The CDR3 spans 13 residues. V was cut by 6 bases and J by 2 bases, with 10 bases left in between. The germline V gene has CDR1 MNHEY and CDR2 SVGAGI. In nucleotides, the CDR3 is TGTGCCAGCAGCCTGACAGAGCAAGAGACCCAGTACTTC. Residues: CASSLTEQETQYF.

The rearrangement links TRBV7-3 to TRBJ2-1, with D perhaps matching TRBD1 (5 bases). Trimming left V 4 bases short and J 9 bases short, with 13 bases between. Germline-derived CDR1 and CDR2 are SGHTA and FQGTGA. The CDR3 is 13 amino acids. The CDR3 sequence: CASSYGQGGEQFF. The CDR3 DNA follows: TGTGCCAGCAGCTACGGGCAGGGCGGTGAGCAGTTCTTC.

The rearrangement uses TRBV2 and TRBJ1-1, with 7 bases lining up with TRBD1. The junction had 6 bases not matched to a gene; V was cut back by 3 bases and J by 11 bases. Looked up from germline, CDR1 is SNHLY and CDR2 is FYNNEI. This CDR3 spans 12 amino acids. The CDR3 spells CASSDPPQGAFF. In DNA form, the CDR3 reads TGTGCCAGCAGTGATCCCCCACAGGGGGCTTTCTTT.

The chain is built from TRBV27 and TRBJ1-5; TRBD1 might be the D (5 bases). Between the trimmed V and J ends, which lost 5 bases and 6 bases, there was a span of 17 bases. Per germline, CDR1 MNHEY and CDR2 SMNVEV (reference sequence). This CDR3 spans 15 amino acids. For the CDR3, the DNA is TGTGCCAGCAGTCCCTCGGGCAGGGAGGGTCAGCCCCAGCATTTT. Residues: CASSPSGREGQPQHF.

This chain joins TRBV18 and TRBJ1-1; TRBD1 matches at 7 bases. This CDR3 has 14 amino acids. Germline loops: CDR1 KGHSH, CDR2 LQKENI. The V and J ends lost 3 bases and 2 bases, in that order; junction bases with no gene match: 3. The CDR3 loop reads CASSPQGGNTEAFF. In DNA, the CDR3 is TGTGCCAGCTCACCCCAGGGGGGTAACACTGAAGCTTTCTTT.

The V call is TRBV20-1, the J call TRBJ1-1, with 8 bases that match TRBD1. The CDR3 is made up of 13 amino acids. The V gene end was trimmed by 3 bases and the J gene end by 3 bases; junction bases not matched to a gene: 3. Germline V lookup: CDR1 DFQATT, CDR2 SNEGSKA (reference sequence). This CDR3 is CSASPTGDTEAFF. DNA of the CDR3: TGCAGTGCTAGTCCGACAGGGGACACTGAAGCTTTCTTT.

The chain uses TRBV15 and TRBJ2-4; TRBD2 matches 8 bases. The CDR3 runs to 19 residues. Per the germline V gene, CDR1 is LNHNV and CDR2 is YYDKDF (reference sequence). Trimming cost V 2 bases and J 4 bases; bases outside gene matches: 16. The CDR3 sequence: CATSRTWSGGPLWKNIQYF. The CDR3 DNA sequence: TGTGCCACCAGCAGAACATGGTCGGGGGGGCCTCTTTGGAAAAACATTCAGTACTTC.

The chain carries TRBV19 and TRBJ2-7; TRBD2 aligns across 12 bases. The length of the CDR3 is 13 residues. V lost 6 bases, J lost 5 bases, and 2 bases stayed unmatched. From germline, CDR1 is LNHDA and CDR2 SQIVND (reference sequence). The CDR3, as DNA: TGTGCCAGTAGGGGACTAGCGGGCCACGAGCAGTACTTC. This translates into CASRGLAGHEQYF.

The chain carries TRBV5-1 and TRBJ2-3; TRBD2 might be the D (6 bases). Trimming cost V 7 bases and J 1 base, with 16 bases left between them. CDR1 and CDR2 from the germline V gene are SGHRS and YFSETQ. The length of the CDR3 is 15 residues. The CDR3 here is CASRRALAGTDTQYF. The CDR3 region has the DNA TGCGCCAGCCGAAGGGCGTTAGCGGGCACAGATACGCAGTATTTT.

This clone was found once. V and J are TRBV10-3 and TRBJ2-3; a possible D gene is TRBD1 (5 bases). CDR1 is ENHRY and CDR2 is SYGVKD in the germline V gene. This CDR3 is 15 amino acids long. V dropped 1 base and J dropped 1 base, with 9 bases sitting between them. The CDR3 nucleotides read TGTGCCATCAGTGAGTTTCAACAGGGCACAGATACGCAGTATTTT. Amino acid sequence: CAISEFQQGTDTQYF.

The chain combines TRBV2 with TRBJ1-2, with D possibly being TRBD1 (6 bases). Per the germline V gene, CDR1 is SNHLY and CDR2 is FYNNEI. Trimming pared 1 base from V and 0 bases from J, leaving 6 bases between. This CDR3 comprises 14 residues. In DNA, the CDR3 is TGTGCCAGCAGTGAAGACAGGGCTAACTATGGCTACACCTTC. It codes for CASSEDRANYGYTF.

The CDR3 DNA is TGCAGTGCAGAACAGGGGACTGGCTACACCTTC. Encoded protein: CSAEQGTGYTF. The chain uses TRBV20-1 and TRBJ1-2; TRBD1 matches 7 bases. The CDR3 totals 11 residues. Germline V gene data show CDR1 as DFQATT and CDR2 as SNEGSKA (reference sequence). Unmatched junction bases numbered 5, after V lost 6 bases and J lost 7 bases.

The CDR3 here is CASSYGPTGIEQYF. The CDR3 DNA reads as TGTGCCAGCAGTTACGGCCCCACAGGAATCGAGCAGTACTTC. The chain carries TRBV6-2 or TRBV6-3 and TRBJ2-7, with a possible D match to TRBD1 (5 bases). This CDR3 region has 14 residues. V dropped 2 bases and J dropped 6 bases, with 14 bases sitting between them. Germline CDR1 is MNHEY and CDR2 is SVGEGT.

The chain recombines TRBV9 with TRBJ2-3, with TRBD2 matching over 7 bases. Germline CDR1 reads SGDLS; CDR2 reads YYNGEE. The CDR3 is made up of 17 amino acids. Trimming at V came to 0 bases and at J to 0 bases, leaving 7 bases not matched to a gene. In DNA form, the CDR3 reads TGTGCCAGCAGCGTAGCCGGGTGGGGGGGAAGCACAGATACGCAGTATTTT. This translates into CASSVAGWGGSTDTQYF.

The CDR3 coding sequence is TGTGCCAGCAGCTTAAGGGGAAGGAGCAATCAGCCCCAGCATTTT. Its protein product is CASSLRGRSNQPQHF. The chain joins TRBV7-2 to TRBJ1-5; the D gene is possibly TRBD1 (5 bases). This CDR3 comprises 15 residues. CDR1 and CDR2 (germline): SGHTA, FQGNSA. The V end was cut by 2 bases, the J end by 1 base, with 9 bases between.

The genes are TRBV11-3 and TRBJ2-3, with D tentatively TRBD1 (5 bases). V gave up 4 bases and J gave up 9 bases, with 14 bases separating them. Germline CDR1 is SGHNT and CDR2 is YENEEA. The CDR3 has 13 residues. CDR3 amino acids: CASSSSQQETQYF. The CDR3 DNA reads TGTGCCAGCAGCTCCTCGCAACAGGAAACGCAGTATTTT. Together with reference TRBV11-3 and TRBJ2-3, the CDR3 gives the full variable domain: EAGVVQSPRYKIIEKKQPVAFWCNPISGHNTLYWYLQNLGQGPELLIRYENEEAVDDSQLPKDRFSAERLKGVDSTLKIQPAELGDSAVYLCASSSSQQETQYFGPGTRLTVL.